The 18 T cell receptor beta chains presented below share a single source sample, sequenced in a study of blood T cell repertoires in COVID-19. Some clones are missing from TCRdb's copy, which holds only in-frame ones; the method was immunoSEQ multiplex PCR. The top ten clones hold approximately 10% of a sample with under 150,000 clones, about 85% of them seen once. Source material: peripheral blood. The receptor set was obtained from a man older than 75 with acute or convalescent COVID-19.

The chain has TRBV19 and TRBJ2-5; TRBD2 aligns across 8 bases. Germline values: CDR1 LNHDA, CDR2 SQIVND (reference sequence). Trimming took 0 bases from V and 10 from J; bases not matched to a gene: 4. The length of the CDR3 is 13 residues. CDR3 sequence (DNA): TGTGCCAGTAGTATAGATAGTAGCGGGATCCAGTACTTC. Amino acids: CASSIDSSGIQYF.

This chain joins TRBV10-3 and TRBJ2-7; no firm D call. The CDR3 spans 12 residues. Trimming removed 4 bases from V and 3 bases from J, with 7 bases in between. CDR1 ENHRY and CDR2 SYGVKD come from the germline V gene. The CDR3 region is CAISGSLYEQYF. CDR3 sequence (DNA): TGTGCCATCAGTGGTAGTCTCTACGAGCAGTACTTC.

This chain connects TRBV19 to TRBJ1-3; 7 nucleotides match TRBD1. This CDR3 spans 16 amino acids. Germline V CDR1 and CDR2: LNHDA, SQIVND (reference sequence). V was pared by 7 bases and J by 4 bases, with 13 bases of the junction left unmatched. CDR3 sequence: CASTLRQGRGGNTIYF. In nucleotides, the CDR3 is TGTGCCAGTACATTACGACAGGGCCGGGGCGGAAACACCATATATTTT. Combining the CDR3 with reference TRBV19 and TRBJ1-3 gives the whole variable domain DGGITQSPKYLFRKEGQNVTLSCEQNLNHDAMYWYRQDPGQGLRLIYYSQIVNDFQKGDIAEGYSVSREKKESFPLTVTSAQKNPTAFYLCASTLRQGRGGNTIYFGEGSWLTVV.

This clone was recorded a few times. The V gene is TRBV7-9, the J gene TRBJ1-1, with unresolved D. The CDR3 is made up of 11 amino acids. Trimming cost V 10 bases and J 6 bases, with 12 bases left between them. Germline CDR1 and CDR2: SEHNR and FQNEAQ (reference sequence). In DNA form, the CDR3 reads TGTGCCACCCAGAGGAAAGCTGAAGCTTTCTTT. Translation gives CATQRKAEAFF.

This clone came up many times. The chain uses TRBV29-1 and TRBJ1-2, with 9 bases lining up with TRBD1. The CDR3 contains 11 residues. The germline gives CDR1 SQVTM, CDR2 ANQGSEA. V dropped 5 bases and J dropped 6; count of bases not matched to a gene: 1. CDR3 in amino acids: CSVTGGDGYTF. The CDR3 region has the DNA TGCAGCGTTACAGGGGGCGATGGCTACACCTTC.

The V and J genes are TRBV6-5 and TRBJ1-2, with D possibly matching TRBD1 (5 bases). Trimming pared 5 bases from V and 5 bases from J, leaving 18 bases between. The CDR3 is 15 residues long. Germline V gene data show CDR1 as MNHEY and CDR2 as SVGAGI. In nucleotides, the CDR3 is TGTGCCAGCAGTCCCCCCTTGGGGGGGGGTTATGGCTACACCTTC. Its protein product is CASSPPLGGGYGYTF.

The chain is built from TRBV9 and TRBJ2-1, with 12 nucleotides matching TRBD2. Germline CDR1 reads SGDLS; CDR2 reads YYNGEE. The CDR3 loop spans 17 amino acids. V dropped 7 bases and J dropped 10; count of bases not matched to a gene: 18. CDR3 protein: CASSRGRQTSGSREQFF. CDR3 nucleotides: TGTGCCAGCTCCCGGGGGAGGCAGACTAGCGGGAGCAGGGAGCAGTTCTTC.

This clone was detected only a few times. This sequence joins TRBV5-1 and TRBJ1-4; D unclear. The V and J ends lost 4 bases and 0 bases respectively, with 7 bases between them. Germline loops: CDR1 SGHRS, CDR2 YFSETQ. CDR3 length: 14 amino acids. The CDR3 protein is CASSPVATNEKLFF. As DNA, the CDR3 is TGCGCCAGCAGCCCCGTTGCAACTAATGAAAAACTGTTTTTT. The full variable domain, its missing parts supplied by reference TRBV5-1 and TRBJ1-4, is KAGVTQTPRYLIKTRGQQVTLSCSPISGHRSVSWYQQTPGQGLQFLFEYFSETQRNKGNFPGRFSGRQFSNSRSEMNVSTLELGDSALYLCASSPVATNEKLFFGSGTQLSVL.

This chain uses TRBV7-2 with TRBJ1-6, with D unclear. The ends were cut back, 3 bases at V and 9 bases at J, with 9 bases in the middle. The CDR3 extends over 13 amino acids. The germline V gene encodes CDR1 SGHTA and CDR2 FQGNSA. The CDR3 DNA reads as TGTGCCAGCAGCTTCCAAACCAGTTCACCCCTCCACTTT. It translates to CASSFQTSSPLHF.

J is TRBJ1-1 and V is TRBV7-9; D perhaps matches TRBD1 (5 bases). V shed 3 bases and J shed 4 bases, with 12 bases lying between them. The CDR3 totals 14 residues. CDR1 is SEHNR and CDR2 is FQNEAQ in the germline V gene (reference sequence). This CDR3 reads CASSLAQGGTEAFF. The CDR3 DNA follows: TGTGCCAGCAGCTTGGCTCAGGGAGGCACTGAAGCTTTCTTT.

V gene TRBV5-4 combines with J gene TRBJ2-2; TRBD1 might be the D (7 bases). V lost 4 bases and J 3 bases, leaving 16 bases between the germline ends. The germline V gene encodes CDR1 SGHNT and CDR2 YYREEE (reference sequence). The CDR3 runs 16 residues. The CDR3 DNA reads TGTGCCAGCAGCCCCCCGCCCAGGGGGGACACCGGGGAGCTGTTTTTT. This encodes CASSPPPRGDTGELFF. The full variable domain, completed using reference TRBV5-4 and TRBJ2-2, is ETGVTQSPTHLIKTRGQQVTLRCSSQSGHNTVSWYQQALGQGPQFIFQYYREEENGRGNFPPRFSGLQFPNYSSELNVNALELDDSALYLCASSPPPRGDTGELFFGEGSRLTVL.

The chain recombines TRBV19 with TRBJ1-4; a possible D gene is TRBD1 (6 bases). V was trimmed by 7 bases and J by 8 bases, leaving 14 bases between them. The CDR3 sequence is 13 residues long. Germline V CDR1 and CDR2: LNHDA, SQIVND (reference sequence). CDR3 DNA: TGTGCCAGTAAACAGGGAATTCAAGAAAAACTGTTTTTT. Translating it yields CASKQGIQEKLFF.

The genes are TRBV25-1 and TRBJ2-7, with a possible D match to TRBD2 (6 bases). The CDR3 is made up of 13 amino acids. The ends were cut back, 4 bases at V and 3 bases at J, with 10 bases in the middle. CDR1 MGHDK and CDR2 SYGVNS come from the germline V gene. CDR3 sequence reads: CASSAPGLYEQYF. CDR3 nucleotides: TGTGCCAGCAGTGCCCCGGGACTCTACGAGCAGTACTTC.

This clone was seen just once. This sequence joins TRBV7-7 and TRBJ2-5, with 8 bases matching TRBD1. CDR3 length: 14 amino acids. Germline V CDR1 and CDR2: SSHAT, FNYEAQ (reference sequence). V lost 5 bases and J lost 4; bases outside the gene matches: 6. In DNA form, the CDR3 reads TGTGCCAGCAGCGACAAGACAGGGGTAGAGACCCAGTACTTC. Translation: CASSDKTGVETQYF.

The chain couples TRBV4-2 to TRBJ1-1; a possible D gene is TRBD1 (6 bases). The ends were cut back, 0 bases at V and 4 bases at J, with 12 bases in the middle. This CDR3 is built from 15 residues. Looked up from germline, CDR1 is LGHNA and CDR2 is YNFKEQ. CDR3: CASSQDPQGSTEAFF. The DNA for the CDR3 is TGTGCCAGCAGCCAAGACCCCCAGGGGAGCACTGAAGCTTTCTTT.

This clone was picked up one time. The chain uses TRBV5-5 and TRBJ1-4; 7 positions match TRBD1. Germline trimming cut 5 bases from V and 7 bases from J; bases unmatched to any gene: 14. Looked up from germline, CDR1 is SGHKS and CDR2 is YYEKEE (reference sequence). This CDR3 comprises 16 residues. CDR3 in DNA: TGTGCCAGCAGGCCAACCCCCGGGACAGAGGGTGAAAAACTGTTTTTT. It encodes CASRPTPGTEGEKLFF. The full variable domain, in which reference TRBV5-5 and TRBJ1-4 provide the parts outside the CDR3, is DAGVTQSPTHLIKTRGQQVTLRCSPISGHKSVSWYQQVLGQGPQFIFQYYEKEERGRGNFPDRFSARQFPNYSSELNVNALLLGDSALYLCASRPTPGTEGEKLFFGSGTQLSVL.

The chain links TRBV5-8 to TRBJ2-2; D gene unclear. V lost 4 bases and J lost 0, with 10 bases in between. The CDR3 spans 15 residues. Germline values: CDR1 SGHTS, CDR2 YDEGEE. The CDR3 is CASSPVQANTGELFF. CDR3 nucleotide sequence: TGTGCCAGCAGCCCCGTCCAGGCGAACACCGGGGAGCTGTTTTTT.

The rearrangement uses TRBV28 and TRBJ2-7; D may be TRBD1 (6 bases). The CDR3 extends over 13 amino acids. Germline V gives CDR1 MDHEN, CDR2 SYDVKM. V lost 10 bases and J 5 bases, leaving 18 bases between the germline ends. CDR3 in amino acids: CANSGTNGNEQYF. Written as DNA, the CDR3 is TGTGCCAACTCCGGGACAAATGGGAACGAGCAGTACTTC.